Listed below are T cell receptor beta chains from one sample, sequenced in a study of shared clonotypes between healthy human individuals. The method was immunoSEQ multiplex PCR; TCRdb's version includes in-frame clones alone and lacks a portion of them. This sample yields roughly 1 million clones, of which about 80% are seen a single time; about 0.52% belongs to the top ten. The sample consisted of memory CD4+ T cells from PBMCs. Receptors originate from a man aged 18 to 29 in good health. Some clones in this sample may be carry-over from other donors' samples. Each CDR3 is given without its conserved first and last residue.

len | v_gene | CDR3aa
8 | TRBV7-9 | ASSVKTQY
14 | TRBV6-1 | ASSDMHGRGTDTQY
10 | TRBV2 | ASSAGKETQY
13 | TRBV14 | ASSQGIGTTDTQY
11 | TRBV5-1 | ASSFGGDYGYT
15 | TRBV7-9 | ASSSPPGVEGTGELF
11 | TRBV7-9 | ASQGFSNQPQH
16 | TRBV15 | ATSRDQLIGGWEGEQY
13 | TRBV5-1 | ASSFGLAGGYEQY
12 | TRBV5-4 | ASSLPGFQETQY
9 | TRBV2 | AGQGLETQY
12 | TRBV4-3 | ASSPGRSGDTQY
15 | TRBV27 | ASSGWGVRLDNTEAF
13 | TRBV27 | ASSPMRESLGGYT
9 | TRBV19 | ASKVNTEAF
12 | TRBV7-3 | ASSLGTSNHEQY
12 | TRBV7-2 | ASSSQAGQETQY
10 | TRBV15 | ATGGGYNEQF
13 | TRBV7-3 | ASSPGTSRMHTQY
12 | TRBV29-1 | SARGPGGTDTQY
13 | TRBV7-3 | ASSLRGAGVTEAF
13 | TRBV6-6 | ASSYSGSGDQPQH
11 | TRBV9 | ASSVATGGEQY
11 | TRBV10-2 | ASSGLDTDTQY
13 | TRBV5-1 | ASSLDGRFEGELF